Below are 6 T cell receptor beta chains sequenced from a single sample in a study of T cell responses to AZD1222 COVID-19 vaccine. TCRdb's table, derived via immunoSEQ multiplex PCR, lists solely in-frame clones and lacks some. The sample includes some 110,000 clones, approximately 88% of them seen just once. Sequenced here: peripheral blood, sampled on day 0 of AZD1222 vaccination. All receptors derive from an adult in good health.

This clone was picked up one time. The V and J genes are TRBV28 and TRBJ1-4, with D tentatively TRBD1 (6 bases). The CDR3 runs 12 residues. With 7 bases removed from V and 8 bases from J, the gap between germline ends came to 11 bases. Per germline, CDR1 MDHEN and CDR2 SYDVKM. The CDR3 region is CASKNRAEKLFF. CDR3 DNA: TGTGCCAGCAAAAACAGGGCGGAAAAACTGTTTTTT.

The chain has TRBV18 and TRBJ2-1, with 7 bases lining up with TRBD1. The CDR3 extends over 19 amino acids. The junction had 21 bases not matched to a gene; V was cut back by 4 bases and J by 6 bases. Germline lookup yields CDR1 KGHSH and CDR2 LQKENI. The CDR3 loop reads CASSRSGTALSQVSNEQFF. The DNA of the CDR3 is TGTGCCAGCTCACGCTCCGGGACAGCCCTCTCTCAAGTAAGCAATGAGCAGTTCTTC.

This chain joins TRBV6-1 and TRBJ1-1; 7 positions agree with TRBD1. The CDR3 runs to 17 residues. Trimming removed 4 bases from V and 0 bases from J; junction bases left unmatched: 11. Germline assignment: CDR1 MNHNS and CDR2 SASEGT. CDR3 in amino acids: CASSVSPGTALNTEAFF. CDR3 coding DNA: TGTGCCAGCAGTGTGTCTCCCGGGACAGCGCTGAACACTGAAGCTTTCTTT.

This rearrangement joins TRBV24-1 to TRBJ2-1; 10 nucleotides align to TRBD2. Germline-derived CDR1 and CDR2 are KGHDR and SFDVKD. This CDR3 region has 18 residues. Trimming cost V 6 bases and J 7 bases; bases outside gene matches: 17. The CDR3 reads CATSSPTLASGSLNEQFF. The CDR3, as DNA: TGTGCCACCAGTTCCCCCACCTTAGCTAGCGGGAGTTTAAATGAGCAGTTCTTC.

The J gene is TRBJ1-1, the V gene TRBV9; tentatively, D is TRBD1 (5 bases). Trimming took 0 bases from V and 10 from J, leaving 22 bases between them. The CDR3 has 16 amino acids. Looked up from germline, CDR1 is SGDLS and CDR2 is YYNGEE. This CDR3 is CASSVALGEPPTAAFF. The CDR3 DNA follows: TGTGCCAGCAGCGTAGCCTTAGGGGAACCCCCCACCGCAGCTTTCTTT.

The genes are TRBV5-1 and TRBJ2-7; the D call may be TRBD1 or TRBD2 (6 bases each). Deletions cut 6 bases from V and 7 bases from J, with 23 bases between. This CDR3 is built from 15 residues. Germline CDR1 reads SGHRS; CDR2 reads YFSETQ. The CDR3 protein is CASTGTGGRTWEQYF. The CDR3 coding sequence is TGCGCCAGCACCGGGACTGGGGGGCGAACCTGGGAGCAGTACTTC.